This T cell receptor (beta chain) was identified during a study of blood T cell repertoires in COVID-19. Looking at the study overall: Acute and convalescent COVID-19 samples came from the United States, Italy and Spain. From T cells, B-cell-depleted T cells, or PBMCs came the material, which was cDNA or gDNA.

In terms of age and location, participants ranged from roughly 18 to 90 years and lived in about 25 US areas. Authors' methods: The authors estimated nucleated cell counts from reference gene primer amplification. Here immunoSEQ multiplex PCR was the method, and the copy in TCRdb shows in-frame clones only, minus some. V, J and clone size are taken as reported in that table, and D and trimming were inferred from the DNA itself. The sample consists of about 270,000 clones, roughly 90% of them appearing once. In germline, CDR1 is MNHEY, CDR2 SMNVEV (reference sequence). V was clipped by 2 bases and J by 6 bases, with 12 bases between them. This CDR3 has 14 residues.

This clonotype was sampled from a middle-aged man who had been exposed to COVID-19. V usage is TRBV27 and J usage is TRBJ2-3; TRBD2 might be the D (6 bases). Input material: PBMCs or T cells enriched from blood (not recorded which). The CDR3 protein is CASSLGRGFDTQYF. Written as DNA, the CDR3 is TGTGCCAGCAGTTTAGGCCGGGGGTTTGATACGCAGTATTTT.